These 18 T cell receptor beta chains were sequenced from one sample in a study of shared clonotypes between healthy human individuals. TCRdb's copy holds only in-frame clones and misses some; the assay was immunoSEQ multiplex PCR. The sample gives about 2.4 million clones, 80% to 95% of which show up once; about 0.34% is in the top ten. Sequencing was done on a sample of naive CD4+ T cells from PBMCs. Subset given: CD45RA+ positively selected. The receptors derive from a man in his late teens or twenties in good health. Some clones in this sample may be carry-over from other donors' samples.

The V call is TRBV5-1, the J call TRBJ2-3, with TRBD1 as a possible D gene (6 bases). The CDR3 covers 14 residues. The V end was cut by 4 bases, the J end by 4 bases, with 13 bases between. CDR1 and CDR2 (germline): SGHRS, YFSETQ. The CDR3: CASSVQGYPDTQYF. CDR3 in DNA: TGCGCCAGCAGCGTACAGGGCTACCCAGATACGCAGTATTTT.

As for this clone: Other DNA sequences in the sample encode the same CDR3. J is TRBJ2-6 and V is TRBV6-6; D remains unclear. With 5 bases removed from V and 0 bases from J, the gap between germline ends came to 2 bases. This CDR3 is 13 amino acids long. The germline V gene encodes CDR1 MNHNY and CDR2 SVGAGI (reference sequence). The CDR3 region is CASSGSGANVLTF. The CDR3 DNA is TGTGCCAGCAGTGGCTCTGGGGCCAACGTCCTGACTTTC.

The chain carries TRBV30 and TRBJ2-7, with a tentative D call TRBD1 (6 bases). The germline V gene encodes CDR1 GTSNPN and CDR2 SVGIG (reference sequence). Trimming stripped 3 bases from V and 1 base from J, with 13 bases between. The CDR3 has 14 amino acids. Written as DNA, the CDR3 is TGTGCCTGGAGCCTTACAGGGAGTTCCTACGAGCAGTACTTC. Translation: CAWSLTGSSYEQYF.

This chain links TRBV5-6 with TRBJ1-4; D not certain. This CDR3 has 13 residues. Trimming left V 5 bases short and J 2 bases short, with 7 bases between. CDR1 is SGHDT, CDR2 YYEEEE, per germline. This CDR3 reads CASRDTTNEKLFF. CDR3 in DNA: TGTGCCAGCAGAGACACCACTAATGAAAAACTGTTTTTT. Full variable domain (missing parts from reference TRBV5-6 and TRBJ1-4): DAGVTQSPTHLIKTRGQQVTLRCSPKSGHDTVSWYQQALGQGPQFIFQYYEEEERQRGNFPDRFSGHQFPNYSSELNVNALLLGDSALYLCASRDTTNEKLFFGSGTQLSVL.

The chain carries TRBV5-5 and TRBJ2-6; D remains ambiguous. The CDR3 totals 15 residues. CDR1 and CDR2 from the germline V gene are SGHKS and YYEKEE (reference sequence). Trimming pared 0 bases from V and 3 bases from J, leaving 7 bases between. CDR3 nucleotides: TGTGCCAGCAGCTTGGGGGCAGGTGGGGCCAACGTCCTGACTTTC. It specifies CASSLGAGGANVLTF. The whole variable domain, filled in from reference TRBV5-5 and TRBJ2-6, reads DAGVTQSPTHLIKTRGQQVTLRCSPISGHKSVSWYQQVLGQGPQFIFQYYEKEERGRGNFPDRFSARQFPNYSSELNVNALLLGDSALYLCASSLGAGGANVLTFGAGSRLTVL.

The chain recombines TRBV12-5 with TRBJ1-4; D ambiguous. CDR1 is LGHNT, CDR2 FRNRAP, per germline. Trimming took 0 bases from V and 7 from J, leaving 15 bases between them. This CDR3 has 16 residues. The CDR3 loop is CASGLVRRLLVEKLFF. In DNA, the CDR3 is TGTGCTAGTGGTTTGGTACGTCGCTTACTTGTTGAAAAACTGTTTTTT.

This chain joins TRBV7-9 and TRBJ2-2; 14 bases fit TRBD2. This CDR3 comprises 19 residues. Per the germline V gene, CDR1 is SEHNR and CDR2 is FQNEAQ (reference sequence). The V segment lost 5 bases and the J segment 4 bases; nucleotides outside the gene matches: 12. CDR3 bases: TGTGCCAGCAGCCCACAAGGGACTAGCGGGAGAGGAATCACCGGGGAGCTGTTTTTT. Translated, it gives CASSPQGTSGRGITGELFF. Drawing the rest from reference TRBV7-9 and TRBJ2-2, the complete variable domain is DTGVSQNPRHKITKRGQNVTFRCDPISEHNRLYWYRQTLGQGPEFLTYFQNEAQLEKSRLLSDRFSAERPKGSFSTLEIQRTEQGDSAMYLCASSPQGTSGRGITGELFFGEGSRLTVL.

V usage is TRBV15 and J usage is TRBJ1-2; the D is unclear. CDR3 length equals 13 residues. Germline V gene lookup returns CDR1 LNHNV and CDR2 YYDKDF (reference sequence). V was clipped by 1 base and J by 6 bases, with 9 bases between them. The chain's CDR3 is CATSRGISDGYTF. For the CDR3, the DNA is TGTGCCACCAGCAGAGGGATCTCCGATGGCTACACCTTC.

The CDR3 DNA follows: TGCAGCGTTGAATGGCTTTACTCCTACAATGAGCAGTTCTTC. Protein: CSVEWLYSYNEQFF. V and J are TRBV29-1 and TRBJ2-1; D is unresolved. The CDR3 runs to 14 residues. Germline V gene sequence: CDR1 SQVTM, CDR2 ANQGSEA. V was trimmed by 2 bases and J by 0 bases, leaving 8 bases between them.

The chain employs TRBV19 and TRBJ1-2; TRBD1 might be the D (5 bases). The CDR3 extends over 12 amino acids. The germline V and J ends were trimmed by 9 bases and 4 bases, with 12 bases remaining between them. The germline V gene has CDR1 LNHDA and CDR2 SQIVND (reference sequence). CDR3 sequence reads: CASRRDFYGYTF. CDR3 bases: TGTGCCAGCCGGAGGGACTTCTATGGCTACACCTTC.

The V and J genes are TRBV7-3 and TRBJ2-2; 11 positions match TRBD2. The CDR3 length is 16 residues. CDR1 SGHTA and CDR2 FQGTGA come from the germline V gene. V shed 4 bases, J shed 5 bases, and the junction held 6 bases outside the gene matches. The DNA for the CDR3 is TGTGCCAGCAGCTCCGGGTGGACTAGCGGGACCGGGGAGCTGTTTTTT. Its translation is CASSSGWTSGTGELFF.

CDR3 amino acids: CATTGDTEAFF. The CDR3 coding sequence is TGTGCCACCACAGGGGACACTGAAGCTTTCTTT. The chain has TRBV10-3 and TRBJ1-1; TRBD1 aligns across 7 bases. The V gene end was trimmed by 10 bases and the J gene end by 3 bases; junction bases not matched to a gene: 2. The CDR3 consists of 11 residues. The germline CDR1 and CDR2 sequences are ENHRY and SYGVKD.

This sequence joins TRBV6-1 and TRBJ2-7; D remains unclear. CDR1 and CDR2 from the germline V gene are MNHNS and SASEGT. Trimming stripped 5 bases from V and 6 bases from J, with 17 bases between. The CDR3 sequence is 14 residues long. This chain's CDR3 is CASSTQPFGPEQYF. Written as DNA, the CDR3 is TGTGCCAGCAGTACCCAACCGTTTGGGCCCGAGCAGTACTTC.

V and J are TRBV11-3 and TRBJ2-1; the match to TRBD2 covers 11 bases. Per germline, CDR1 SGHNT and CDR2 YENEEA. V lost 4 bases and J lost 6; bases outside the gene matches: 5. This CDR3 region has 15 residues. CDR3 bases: TGTGCCAGCAGCTCACTAGCGGGAGTTTCCAATGAGCAGTTCTTC. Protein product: CASSSLAGVSNEQFF.

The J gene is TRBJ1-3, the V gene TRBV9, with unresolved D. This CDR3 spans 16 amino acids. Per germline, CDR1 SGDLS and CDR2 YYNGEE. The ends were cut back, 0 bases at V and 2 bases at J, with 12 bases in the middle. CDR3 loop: CASSVDPGTAGNTIYF. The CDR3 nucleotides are TGTGCCAGCAGCGTAGATCCGGGAACCGCTGGAAACACCATATATTTT.

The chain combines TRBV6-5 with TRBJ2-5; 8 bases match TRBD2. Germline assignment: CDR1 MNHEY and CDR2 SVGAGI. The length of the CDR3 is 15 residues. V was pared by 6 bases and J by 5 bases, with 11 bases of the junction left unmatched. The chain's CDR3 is CASRPLGRGAETQYF. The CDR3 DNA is TGTGCCAGCAGACCCCTCGGGCGGGGGGCTGAGACCCAGTACTTC.

The CDR3 sequence is CASSVTSVGHSEQYF. The CDR3 bases are TGTGCCAGCAGCGTAACCTCCGTGGGACACTCCGAGCAGTACTTC. The chain has TRBV9 and TRBJ2-7; tentative D call: TRBD1 (6 bases). The V and J ends lost 1 base and 6 bases respectively, with 17 bases between them. Germline V gene data show CDR1 as SGDLS and CDR2 as YYNGEE. This CDR3 is built from 15 residues.

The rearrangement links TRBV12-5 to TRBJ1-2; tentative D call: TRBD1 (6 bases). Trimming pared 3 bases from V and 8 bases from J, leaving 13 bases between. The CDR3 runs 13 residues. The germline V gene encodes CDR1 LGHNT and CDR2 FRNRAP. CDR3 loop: CASGLDQGRGYTF. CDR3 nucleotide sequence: TGTGCTAGTGGTTTAGACCAGGGGCGCGGCTACACCTTC. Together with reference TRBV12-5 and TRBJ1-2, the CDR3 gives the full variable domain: DARVTQTPRHKVTEMGQEVTMRCQPILGHNTVFWYRQTMMQGLELLAYFRNRAPLDDSGMPKDRFSAEMPDATLATLKIQPSEPRDSAVYFCASGLDQGRGYTFGSGTRLTVV.